The clone carrying this TCR beta chain showed up just once. This entry is derived from a study of radiotherapy plus CTLA-4 blockade in lung cancer. The repertoire was sequenced with immunoSEQ multiplex PCR; TCRdb's copy has only in-frame clones and lacks some. The table records fewer than 95,000 clones, 83% of them present only once. The input for sequencing was peripheral blood, taken from a patient treated with radiotherapy plus ipilimumab. This clonotype was sampled from a human donor with non-small cell lung cancer who had stable disease on radiotherapy plus ipilimumab.

The CDR3 protein is CASSATGFNSPLHF. The CDR3 DNA follows: TGTGCCAGCAGCGCCACAGGGTTTAATTCACCCCTCCACTTT. The V gene is TRBV7-9, the J gene TRBJ1-6; perhaps TRBD1 as D (6 bases). V dropped 5 bases and J dropped 6 bases, with 11 bases sitting between them. Per germline, CDR1 SEHNR and CDR2 FQNEAQ (reference sequence). This CDR3 comprises 14 residues.